This T cell receptor (beta chain) is drawn from a study of cytomegalovirus exposure and HLA in healthy donors. The study, taken as a whole, reports: In a later analysis, CMV-associated beta chains were mostly HLA-associated, it appeared. The authors later linked a missense DCLRE1C variant to TCR beta V- and J-gene trimming.

On this clone: The target antigen is unknown.

The junction had 13 bases not matched to a gene; V was cut back by 1 base and J by 0 bases. CDR1 GTSNPN and CDR2 SVGIG come from the germline V gene (reference sequence). The CDR3 loop spans 21 amino acids. It was with 60 Vbeta and 13 Jbeta primers that the PCR ran. Here immunoSEQ multiplex PCR was the method, and the copy in TCRdb shows in-frame clones only, minus some. This specimen shows tens of thousands of clones; the ten leading clones hold approximately 6.9%. The specimen was PBMCs. V and J are TRBV30 and TRBJ2-3; 16 bases are a match to TRBD2. This TCR was sampled from a woman between 40 and 55 years old in good health and CMV-seronegative. The CDR3 DNA reads TGTGCCTGGAGTGGTTTATCCGGGACTAGCGGGGGGGTTTCTAGCACAGATACGCAGTATTTT. Amino acid sequence: CAWSGLSGTSGGVSSTDTQYF.